This TCR beta chain derives from a study of regulatory T cells in long-lasting Graves disease. Time point noted: persistent/refractory GD, antithyroid drugs over 5 years with positive TRAb. Extracted RNA from PBMCs served as the source of the TCR library. Construction of the TCR beta libraries employed iRepertoire HTBI primers in conjunction with Arm-PCR of CDR3 regions. A single record per CDR3 protein comes from TCRdb applying MiXCR to the multiplex PCR reads. In the table there are under 500,000 distinct CDR3 sequences, under 25% of which are singletons. This clonotype was observed at least ten times. The CDR3 is 14 amino acids. V lost 7 bases to trimming and J lost 0 bases, with 13 bases between them. Per the germline V gene, CDR1 is LNHNV and CDR2 is YYDKDF (reference sequence).

The sequence was obtained from a female donor with Graves disease. V usage is TRBV15 and J usage is TRBJ2-7; possibly TRBD1 for D (5 bases). The specimen comprised peripheral blood mononuclear cells (PBMCs), sampled when the disease was refractory, from a patient treated with antithyroid drugs. CDR3 sequence reads: CATKAGPSSYEQYF. CDR3 sequence (DNA): TGTGCCACCAAGGCAGGGCCGAGCTCCTACGAGCAGTACTTC.